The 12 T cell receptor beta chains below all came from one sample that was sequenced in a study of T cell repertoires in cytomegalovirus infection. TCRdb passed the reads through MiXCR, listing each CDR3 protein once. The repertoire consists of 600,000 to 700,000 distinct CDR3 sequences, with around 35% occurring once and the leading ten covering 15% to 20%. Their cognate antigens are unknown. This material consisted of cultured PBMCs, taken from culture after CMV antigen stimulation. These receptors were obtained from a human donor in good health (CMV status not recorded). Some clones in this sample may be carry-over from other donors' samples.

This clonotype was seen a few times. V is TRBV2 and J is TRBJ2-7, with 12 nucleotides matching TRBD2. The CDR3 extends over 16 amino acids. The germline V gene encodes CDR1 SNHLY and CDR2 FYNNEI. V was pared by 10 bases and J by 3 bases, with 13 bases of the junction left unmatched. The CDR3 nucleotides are TGTGCCACCTTCCTAGCGGGGGGGGCGGGACGCTACGAGCAGTACTTC. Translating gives CATFLAGGAGRYEQYF.

In DNA, the CDR3 is TGTGCCAGCAGCCCACCGGGACAGGCCTACAATGAGCAGTTCTTC. The encoded protein is CASSPPGQAYNEQFF. The rearrangement links TRBV7-9 to TRBJ2-1; the match to TRBD1 covers 8 bases. Germline V gene data show CDR1 as SEHNR and CDR2 as FQNEAQ (reference sequence). V shed 5 bases, J shed 2 bases, and the junction held 5 bases outside the gene matches. The CDR3 length is 15 residues.

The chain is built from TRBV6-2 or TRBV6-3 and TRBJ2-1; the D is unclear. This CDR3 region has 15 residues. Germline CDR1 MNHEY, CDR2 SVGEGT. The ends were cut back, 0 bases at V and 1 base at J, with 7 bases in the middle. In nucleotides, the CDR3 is TGTGCCAGCAGTTACTCGGTAGCTTCCTACAATGAGCAGTTCTTC. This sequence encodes CASSYSVASYNEQFF.

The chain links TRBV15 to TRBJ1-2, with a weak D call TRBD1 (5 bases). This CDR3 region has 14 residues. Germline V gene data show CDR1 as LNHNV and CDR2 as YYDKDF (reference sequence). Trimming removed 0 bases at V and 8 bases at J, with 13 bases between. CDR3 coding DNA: TGTGCCACCAGCAGAGATCAGTATGGGGACGGCTACACCTTC. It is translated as CATSRDQYGDGYTF.

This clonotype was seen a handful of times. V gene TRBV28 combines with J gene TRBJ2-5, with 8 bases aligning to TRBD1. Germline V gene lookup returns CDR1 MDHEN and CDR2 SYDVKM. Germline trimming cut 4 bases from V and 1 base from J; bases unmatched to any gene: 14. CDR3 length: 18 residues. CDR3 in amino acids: CASSSLDLLGQGQETQYF. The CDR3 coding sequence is TGTGCCAGCAGTTCCCTTGACCTCCTCGGACAGGGCCAAGAGACCCAGTACTTC.

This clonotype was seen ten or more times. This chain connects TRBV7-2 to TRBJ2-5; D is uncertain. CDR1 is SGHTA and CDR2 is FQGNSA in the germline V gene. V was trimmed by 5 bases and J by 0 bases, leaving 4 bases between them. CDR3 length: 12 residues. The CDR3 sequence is CASSLHQETQYF. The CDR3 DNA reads TGTGCCAGCAGCCTACACCAAGAGACCCAGTACTTC.

CDR3 DNA: TGTGCCAGCTCACCACGGGATGAAAAACTGTTTTTT. Translated: CASSPRDEKLFF. The chain carries TRBV18 and TRBJ1-4, with D unresolved. Germline CDR1 KGHSH, CDR2 LQKENI. This CDR3 has 12 amino acids. Trimming left V 1 base short and J 6 bases short, with 3 bases between.

CDR3 sequence reads: CASSFGGGQGAFYEQYF. The CDR3 DNA reads as TGTGCCAGCAGCTTCGGGGGAGGGCAGGGGGCTTTCTACGAGCAGTACTTC. The V and J genes are TRBV11-2 and TRBJ2-7; D perhaps matches TRBD1 (8 bases). The CDR3 sequence is 17 residues long. In germline, CDR1 is SGHAT, CDR2 FQNNGV. V was clipped by 3 bases and J by 3 bases, with 21 bases between them.

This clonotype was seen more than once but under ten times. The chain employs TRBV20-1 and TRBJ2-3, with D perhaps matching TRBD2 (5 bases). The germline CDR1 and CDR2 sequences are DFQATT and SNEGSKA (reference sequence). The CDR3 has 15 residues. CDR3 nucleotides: TGCAGCGCCCGGCTGGGTGGTGGGAGCGCAGATACGCAGTATTTT. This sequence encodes CSARLGGGSADTQYF.

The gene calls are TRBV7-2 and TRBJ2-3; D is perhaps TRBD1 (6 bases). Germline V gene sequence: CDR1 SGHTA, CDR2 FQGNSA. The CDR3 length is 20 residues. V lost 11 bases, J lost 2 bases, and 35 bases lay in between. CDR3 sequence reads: CAPIPRDNHKNTTTTDTQYF. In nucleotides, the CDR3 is TGTGCCCCCATTCCCCGGGACAACCATAAAAACACCACCACCACAGATACGCAGTATTTT.

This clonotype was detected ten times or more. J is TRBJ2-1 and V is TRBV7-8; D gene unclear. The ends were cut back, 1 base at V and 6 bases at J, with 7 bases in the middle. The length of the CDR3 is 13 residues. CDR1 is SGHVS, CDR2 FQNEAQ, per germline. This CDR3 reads CASSLVPLNEQFF. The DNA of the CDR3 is TGTGCCAGCAGCTTAGTTCCGCTCAATGAGCAGTTCTTC.

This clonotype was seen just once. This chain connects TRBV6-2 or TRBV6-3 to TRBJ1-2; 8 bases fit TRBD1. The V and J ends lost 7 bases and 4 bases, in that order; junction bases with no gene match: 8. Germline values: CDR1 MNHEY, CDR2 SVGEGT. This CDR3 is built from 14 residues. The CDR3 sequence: CASTPSGTGYGYTF. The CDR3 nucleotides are TGTGCCAGCACTCCCTCGGGGACAGGCTATGGCTACACCTTC.